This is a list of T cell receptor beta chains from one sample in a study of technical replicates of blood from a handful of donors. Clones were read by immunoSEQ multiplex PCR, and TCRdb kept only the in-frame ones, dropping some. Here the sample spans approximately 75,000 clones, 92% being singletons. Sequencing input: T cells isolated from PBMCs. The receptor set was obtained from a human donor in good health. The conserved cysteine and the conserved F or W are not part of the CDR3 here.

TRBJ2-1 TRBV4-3 ASSQVGTGTRITEEQF
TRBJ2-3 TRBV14 ASSHTGDTQY
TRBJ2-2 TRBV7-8 ASSLVGQGNTGELF
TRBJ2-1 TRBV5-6 ASSSNAGGSYNEQF
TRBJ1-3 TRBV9 ASSVDRQGRSGNTIY
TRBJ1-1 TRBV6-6 AIGGNTEAF
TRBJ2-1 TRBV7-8 ASSYLVGGTYNEQF
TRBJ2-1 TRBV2 ASTTSSYNEQF
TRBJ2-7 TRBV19 ASSLGTAPREQY
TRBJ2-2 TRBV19 ASSPGVNTGELF
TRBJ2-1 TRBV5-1 ASSQLSPGTENEQF
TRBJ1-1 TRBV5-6 ASSGTGGWTEAF
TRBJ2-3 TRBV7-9 ASSLDSTDTQY
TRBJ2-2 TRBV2 AIPQPGAGELF
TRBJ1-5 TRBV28 ASSPRLATGKNQPQH
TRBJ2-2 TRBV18 ASSPTGNGRDTGELF
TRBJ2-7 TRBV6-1 AAARLAAYEQY
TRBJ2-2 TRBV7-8 ASSLPSGWNTGELF
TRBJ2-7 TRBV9 ASSVGTSGYEQY
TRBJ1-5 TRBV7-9 ASSLQGAEQPQH
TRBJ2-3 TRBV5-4 ASSLATSYTDTQY
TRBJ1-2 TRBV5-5 ASSLPSGGAYGYT
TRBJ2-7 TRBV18 ASSRGEAGYEQY
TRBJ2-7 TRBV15 ATSSWAEQY
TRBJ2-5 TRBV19 ASSIRKATGVPFQETQY
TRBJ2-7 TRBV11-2 ASSLGLAGPYEQY
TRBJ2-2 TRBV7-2 ASSLVSGSTGELF
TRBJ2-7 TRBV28 ASSFVAGGPYEQY
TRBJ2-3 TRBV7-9 ASRDRSGDTQY
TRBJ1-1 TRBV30 ASMDRWNTEAF
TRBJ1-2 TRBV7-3 ASSLKGGGGYT
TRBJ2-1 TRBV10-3 AIGLNSYNEQF
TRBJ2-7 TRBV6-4 ASSEYAYGSYEQY
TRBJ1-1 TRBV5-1 ASSLGGGLSEAF
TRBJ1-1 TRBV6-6 ASARGLTEAF
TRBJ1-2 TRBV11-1 ASSLNGQNYGYT
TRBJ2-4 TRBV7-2 ASSLGGVAKNIQY
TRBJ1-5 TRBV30 AWDRGKNQPQH
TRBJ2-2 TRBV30 AWNRGLAGAGGELF
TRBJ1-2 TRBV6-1 ASSGTGTGNYGYT
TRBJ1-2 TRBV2 ASSQQGGYGYT
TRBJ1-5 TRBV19 ASSSYPGRDSNQPQH
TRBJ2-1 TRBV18 ASSIRTRFSSPSYNEQF
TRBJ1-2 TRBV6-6 ASSYLGQNYGYT
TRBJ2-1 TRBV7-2 ASSLASGFYNEQF
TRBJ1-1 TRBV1 TSSCQRRAQGGHTEAF
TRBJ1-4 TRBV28 ASRTLPGQGNEKLF
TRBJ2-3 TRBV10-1 ATSGRTTDTQY
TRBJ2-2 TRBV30 AWSAGGELF
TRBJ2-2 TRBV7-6 ASSLNGANTGELF
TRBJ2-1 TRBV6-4 ASSSLLAGAWHEQF
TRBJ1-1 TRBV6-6 ASSYGGARANTEAF
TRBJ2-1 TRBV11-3 ASSFREGIYNEQF
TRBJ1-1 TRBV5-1 ASSQTRTGPNTEAF
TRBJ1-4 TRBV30 AWSGTGNEKLF
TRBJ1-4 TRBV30 AWNEGAHEKLF
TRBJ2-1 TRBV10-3 AIWRSSYNEQF
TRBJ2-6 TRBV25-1 ASSAHGALSSGANVLT